Reported below is one T cell receptor beta chain. Germline lookup yields CDR1 MNHEY and CDR2 SMNVEV (reference sequence). The CDR3 covers 17 residues. The V gene end was trimmed by 4 bases and the J gene end by 4 bases; junction bases not matched to a gene: 11. This record comes from a study of blood T cells in healthy people across ages. With a J-beta primer mix and a sample-barcoded 5' primer, a second PCR ran about 7 to 12 cycles. One entry per CDR3 protein results from TCRdb running MiXCR on the 5' RACE reads. Counted here are roughly 550,000 distinct CDR3 sequences, 24% occurring once; the ten biggest clones make up under 9%. These data also formed part of another study, on T cells of mothers and their children. That study reports: An overlap that was slightly higher, though non-significant, was seen in related mother-child pairs versus unrelated pairs.

Sequencing input: blood. This chain joins TRBV27 and TRBJ2-5; the match to TRBD2 covers 11 bases. This sequence was found in a boy younger than 18 in good health. The chain's CDR3 is CASSSILAGVYRETQYF. In DNA, the CDR3 is TGTGCCAGCAGTTCGATACTAGCGGGAGTTTATCGAGAGACCCAGTACTTC.